What follows is one T cell receptor beta chain and its context. Antigen unknown. The data derive from a study of T-cell memory formation after mild COVID-19. Study-wide findings and caveats: Mainly in CM and EM were contracting CD4+ clones; CD8+ were in EMRA.

Trimming left V 1 base short and J 7 bases short, with 11 bases between. This CDR3 is built from 14 residues. Germline CDR1 is SGHVS and CDR2 is FQNEAQ. Each CDR3 protein gets one entry after TCRdb re-called the 5' RACE reads with MiXCR. The table includes hundreds of thousands of distinct CDR3 sequences, approximately 13% detected once. Sequencing was performed on PBMCs or a T cell subset sorted from them (not recorded which). The receptor was isolated from a man between 18 and 29 years old who had mild COVID-19 (a few samples of this study predate the infection). Cell type and time point are not known. The chain recombines TRBV7-8 with TRBJ1-5; D unclear. Here the CDR3 reads CASSLGTDAQPQHF. For the CDR3, the DNA is TGTGCCAGCAGCTTAGGCACAGATGCACAGCCCCAGCATTTT.